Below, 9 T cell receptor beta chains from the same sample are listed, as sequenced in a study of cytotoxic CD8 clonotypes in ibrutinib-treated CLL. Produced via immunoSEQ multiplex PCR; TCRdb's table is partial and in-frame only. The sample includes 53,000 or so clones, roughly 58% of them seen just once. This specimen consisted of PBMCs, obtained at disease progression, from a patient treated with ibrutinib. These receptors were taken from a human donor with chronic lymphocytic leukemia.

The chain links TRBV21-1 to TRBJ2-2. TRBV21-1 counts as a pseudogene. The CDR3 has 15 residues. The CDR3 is CASSKGEHYTGELFF. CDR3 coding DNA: TGTGCCAGCAGCAAAGGAGAACATTACACCGGGGAGCTGTTTTTT.

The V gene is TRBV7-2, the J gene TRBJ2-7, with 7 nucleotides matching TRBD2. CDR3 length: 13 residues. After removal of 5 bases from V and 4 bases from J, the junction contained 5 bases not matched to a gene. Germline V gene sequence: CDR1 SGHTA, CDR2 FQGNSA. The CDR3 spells CASSKTSWYEQYF. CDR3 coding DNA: TGTGCCAGCAGCAAGACTAGCTGGTACGAGCAGTACTTC.

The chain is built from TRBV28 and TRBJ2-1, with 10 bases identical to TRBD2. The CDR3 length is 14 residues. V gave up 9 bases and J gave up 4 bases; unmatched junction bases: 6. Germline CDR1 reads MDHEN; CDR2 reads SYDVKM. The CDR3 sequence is CASTLAGGYNEQFF. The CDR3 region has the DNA TGTGCCAGTACGTTAGCGGGAGGTTACAATGAGCAGTTCTTC.

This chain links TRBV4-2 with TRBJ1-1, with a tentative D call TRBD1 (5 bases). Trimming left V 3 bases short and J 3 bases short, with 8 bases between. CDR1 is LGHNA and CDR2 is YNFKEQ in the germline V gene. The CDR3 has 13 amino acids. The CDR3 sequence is CASSQGLYTEAFF. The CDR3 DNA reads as TGTGCCAGCAGCCAGGGGCTCTACACTGAAGCTTTCTTT.

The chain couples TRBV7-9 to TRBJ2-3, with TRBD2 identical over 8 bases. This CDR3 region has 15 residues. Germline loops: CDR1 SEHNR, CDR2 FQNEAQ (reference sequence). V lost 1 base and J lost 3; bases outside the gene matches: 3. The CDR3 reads CASSLGTSLTDTQYF. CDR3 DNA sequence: TGTGCCAGCAGCTTAGGGACTAGCCTGACAGATACGCAGTATTTT.

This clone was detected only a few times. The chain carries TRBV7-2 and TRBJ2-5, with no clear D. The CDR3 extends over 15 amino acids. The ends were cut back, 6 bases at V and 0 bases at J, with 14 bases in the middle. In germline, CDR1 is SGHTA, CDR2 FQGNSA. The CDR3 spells CASSFRSADQETQYF. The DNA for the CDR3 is TGTGCCAGCAGTTTTAGATCGGCAGACCAAGAGACCCAGTACTTC.

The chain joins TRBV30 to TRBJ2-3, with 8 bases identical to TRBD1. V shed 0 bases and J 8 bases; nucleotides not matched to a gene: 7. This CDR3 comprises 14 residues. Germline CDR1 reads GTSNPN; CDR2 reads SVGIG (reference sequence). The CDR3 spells CAWSVLGTGGTQYF. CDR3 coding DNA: TGTGCCTGGAGTGTACTAGGGACAGGCGGTACGCAGTATTTT. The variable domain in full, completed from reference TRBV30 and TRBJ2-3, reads SQTIHQWPATLVQPVGSPLSLECTVEGTSNPNLYWYRQAAGRGLQLLFYSVGIGQISSEVPQNLSASRPQDRQFILSSKKLLLSDSGFYLCAWSVLGTGGTQYFGPGTRLTVL.

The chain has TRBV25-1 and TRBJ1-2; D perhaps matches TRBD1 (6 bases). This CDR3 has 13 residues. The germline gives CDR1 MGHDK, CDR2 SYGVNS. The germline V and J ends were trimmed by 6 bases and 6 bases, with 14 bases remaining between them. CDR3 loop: CASREAGENGYTF. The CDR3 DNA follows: TGTGCCAGCAGGGAGGCAGGGGAGAATGGCTACACCTTC.

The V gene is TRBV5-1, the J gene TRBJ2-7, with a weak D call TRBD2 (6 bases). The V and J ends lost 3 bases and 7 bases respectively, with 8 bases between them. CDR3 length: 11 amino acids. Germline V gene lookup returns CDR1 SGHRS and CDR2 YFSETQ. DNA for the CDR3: TGCGCCAGCAGCTCTCGGGGGGAGCAGTACTTC. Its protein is CASSSRGEQYF.